This T cell receptor beta chain came from a study of shared clonotypes between healthy human individuals. Broader study findings: Among a few donors, approximately 4.6% of naive CD4 clonotypes were found in common.

It was CD45RO-negative cells, positively selected for CCR7, that made up naive CD8 cells, with terminally differentiated effector memory CD45RA+ cells excluded. CDR1 is SGDLS, CDR2 YYNGEE, per germline. This CDR3 contains 11 residues. V lost 3 bases, J lost 7 bases, and 0 bases stayed unmatched. Once extracted for a subset, genomic DNA was divided evenly among several immunoSEQ plates. In the authors' workflow: Sequence data from immunoSEQ were junction-only and lacked quality scores; consequently, filtering differed. Sequencing used immunoSEQ multiplex PCR; TCRdb keeps in-frame clones, though not all of them. V, J and clone size derive from that table, while D and trimming were established from the DNA sequence. The sample lists 550,000 to 750,000 clones, roughly 95% occurring once. In this sample, this clone turned up a few times. The antigen is unknown.

The chain recombines TRBV9 with TRBJ2-5, with 7 bases matching TRBD2. The material sequenced was naive CD8+ T cells sorted from blood. The clonotype comes from a woman in her twenties or thirties in good health. The CDR3 DNA is TGTGCCAGCAGCGGGGAGGGGACCCAGTACTTC. It is translated as CASSGEGTQYF.